This TCR beta chain emerged from a study of T-cell memory formation after mild COVID-19. Whole-study results and caveats: Memory from before infection featured some responding clones, which suggests cross-reactive memory joined. Whereas later expanders leaned CD4+, clones contracting day 15 to 85 showed a balanced CD4/CD8 makeup. CD4+ contracting clones were mainly CM and EM; CD8+ ones, EMRA.

Trimming pared 1 base from V and 2 bases from J, leaving 19 bases between. This CDR3 spans 18 amino acids. Per germline, CDR1 SGHTA and CDR2 FQGNSA. 5'RACE primed at constant segments yielded TCR alpha and TCR beta cDNA libraries bearing sample barcodes and UMIs. TCRdb reanalysed the 5' RACE reads using MiXCR and keeps one entry per CDR3 protein. The table includes some 190,000 distinct CDR3 sequences, about 16% detected once. This clonotype was seen more than once but under ten times. The antigen remains undetermined. The TCR comes from an adult woman who had mild COVID-19 (a few samples of this study predate the infection). Cell type and time point are not known. The chain links TRBV7-2 to TRBJ2-3; D is possibly TRBD1 (5 bases). What was sequenced was PBMCs or a T cell subset sorted from them (not recorded which). CDR3 sequence reads: CASSLEGPTPIATDTQYF. The DNA of the CDR3 is TGTGCCAGCAGCTTAGAGGGGCCTACCCCGATTGCCACAGATACGCAGTATTTT.